This T cell receptor (beta chain) came from a study of OX40 agonist ivuxolimab in advanced cancers. Study overall: Given to patients was ivuxolimab, an agonistic anti-OX40 (CD134) antibody. The group had a mean age of 60 years, ranged from about 23 to 79, and was 82.7% male.

Here immunoSEQ multiplex PCR was the method, and the copy in TCRdb shows in-frame clones only, minus some. The profile shows approximately 40,000 clones, around 92% of them singletons. Germline values: CDR1 GTSNPN, CDR2 SVGIG (reference sequence). This CDR3 has 13 residues. With V trimmed by 2 bases and J by 15 bases, 10 bases remained unmatched. About this clone itself: Its antigen remains unidentified.

General observations from the study: At doses 0.1 to 3.0 mg/kg, CD4+ and CD8+ clones expanded. Normalized expansion of T-cell clones was also low for some nonresponders.

Specimen: CD4+ or CD8+ T cells sorted from blood, collected in a trial of the OX40 agonist ivuxolimab. This chain joins TRBV30 and TRBJ2-1; TRBD2 agrees at 10 bases. This sequence originates from an adult with an advanced solid tumor such as melanoma, head and neck, liver or kidney cancer. The CDR3, as DNA: TGTGCCTGGAGTCCCGCTAGCGGGAGAGAAAGGTTCTTC. Encoded protein: CAWSPASGRERFF.